Given below is one T cell receptor beta chain in context. TCRdb's table, derived via immunoSEQ multiplex PCR, lists solely in-frame clones and lacks some. The table includes more than 85,000 clones, 70% to 90% detected once. Trimming stripped 3 bases from V and 6 bases from J, with 21 bases between. The germline V gene encodes CDR1 LNHDA and CDR2 SQIVND (reference sequence). The CDR3 is 17 amino acids. The data belong to a study of blood T cell repertoires in COVID-19. The chain carries TRBV19 and TRBJ1-5; D possibly corresponds to TRBD1 (6 bases). The sequenced sample consisted of peripheral blood. This TCR derives from a man aged 70-80 years with acute or convalescent COVID-19. Here the CDR3 DNA reads TGTGCCAGTAGTATTTGGCAGGGGCTTCATAGGGCTCAGCCCCAGCATTTT. As protein: CASSIWQGLHRAQPQHF.